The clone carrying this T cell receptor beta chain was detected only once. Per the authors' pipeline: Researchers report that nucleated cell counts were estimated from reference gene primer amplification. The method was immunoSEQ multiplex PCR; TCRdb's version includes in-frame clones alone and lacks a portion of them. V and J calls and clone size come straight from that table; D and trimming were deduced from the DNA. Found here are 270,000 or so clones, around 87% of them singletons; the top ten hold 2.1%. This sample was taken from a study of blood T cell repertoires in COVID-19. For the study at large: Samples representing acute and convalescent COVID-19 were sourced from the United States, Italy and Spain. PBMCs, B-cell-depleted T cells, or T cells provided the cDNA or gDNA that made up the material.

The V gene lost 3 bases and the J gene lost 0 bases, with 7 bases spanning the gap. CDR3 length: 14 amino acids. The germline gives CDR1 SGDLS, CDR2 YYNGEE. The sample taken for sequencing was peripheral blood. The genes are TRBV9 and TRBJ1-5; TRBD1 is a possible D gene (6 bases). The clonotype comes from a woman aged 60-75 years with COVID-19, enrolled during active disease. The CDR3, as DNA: TGTGCCAGCAGCGCACAGGGTAGCAATCAGCCCCAGCATTTT. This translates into CASSAQGSNQPQHF.